This passage covers 6 T cell receptor beta chains from one sample sequenced in a study of T cell responses to AZD1222 COVID-19 vaccine. Profiled with immunoSEQ multiplex PCR; TCRdb holds only in-frame clones, not every one. The sample lists around 150,000 clones; about 93% were seen once. Here the sequenced sample was peripheral blood, taken on day 0 of AZD1222 vaccination. The receptors were gathered from an adult in good health.

The genes are TRBV29-1 and TRBJ1-1; no definite D call. The CDR3 extends over 13 amino acids. Germline lookup yields CDR1 SQVTM and CDR2 ANQGSEA. Trimming shortened V by 4 bases and J by 1 base, and 10 bases separated the two germline ends. CDR3 coding DNA: TGCAGCGTTGGTGGCAGATCGAACACTGAAGCTTTCTTT. Translating gives CSVGGRSNTEAFF.

The chain carries TRBV7-9 and TRBJ1-2, with TRBD1 identical over 7 bases. The V gene's germline CDR1 is SEHNR and CDR2 FQNEAQ (reference sequence). V was pared by 2 bases and J by 4 bases, with 7 bases of the junction left unmatched. The CDR3 is 15 residues long. The CDR3 here is CASSLSRQGVYGYTF. The CDR3 DNA reads TGTGCCAGCAGCTTATCCCGACAGGGAGTCTATGGCTACACCTTC.

V and J are TRBV7-2 and TRBJ2-5; TRBD1 is a possible D gene (6 bases). The CDR3 has 16 amino acids. V lost 1 base, J lost 5 bases, and 17 bases lay in between. The germline V gene has CDR1 SGHTA and CDR2 FQGNSA. CDR3 residues: CASSLGGRIQWETQYF. The CDR3 nucleotides are TGTGCCAGCAGCTTAGGGGGGCGCATTCAGTGGGAGACCCAGTACTTC.

The chain carries TRBV3-1 (or the pseudogene TRBV3-2) and TRBJ2-3; D may be TRBD2 (5 bases). Deletions cut 5 bases from V and 5 bases from J, with 20 bases between. CDR3 length equals 16 residues. The germline CDR1 and CDR2 sequences are LGHDT and YNNKEL (reference sequence). In nucleotides, the CDR3 is TGTGCCAGCAGCGTCGAGGACCGTCGAGGGTTAGATACGCAGTATTTT. Translation: CASSVEDRRGLDTQYF.

The chain couples TRBV19 to TRBJ1-2, with a possible D match to TRBD1 (6 bases). V was cut by 8 bases and J by 5 bases, with 27 bases left in between. Germline CDR1 LNHDA, CDR2 SQIVND (reference sequence). The CDR3 covers 17 residues. CDR3 loop: CASVSQRGDKTRYGYTF. DNA for the CDR3: TGTGCCAGTGTTTCCCAACGGGGGGACAAGACTCGGTATGGCTACACCTTC.

The chain employs TRBV10-3 and TRBJ1-5; possibly TRBD1 for D (5 bases). This CDR3 is built from 13 residues. Trimming left V 6 bases short and J 5 bases short, with 11 bases between. CDR1 ENHRY and CDR2 SYGVKD come from the germline V gene. DNA for the CDR3: TGTGCCATCAGCCTCCTGGGGCATCAGCCCCAGCATTTT. It specifies CAISLLGHQPQHF.